One sample yielded the 12 T cell receptor beta chains listed below, sequenced in a study of blood T cell repertoires in COVID-19. Measured with immunoSEQ multiplex PCR; TCRdb has only the in-frame clones, and not every one. The data hold around 270,000 clones, with about 80% observed a single time. The specimen was peripheral blood. These receptors all come from a person aged 65-85 years with COVID-19, enrolled during active disease.

The chain links TRBV19 to TRBJ1-1; the match to TRBD1 covers 7 bases. This CDR3 region has 15 residues. CDR1 and CDR2 (germline): LNHDA, SQIVND (reference sequence). Germline trimming cut 4 bases from V and 4 bases from J; bases unmatched to any gene: 9. Here the CDR3 DNA reads TGTGCCAGTAGTACGGGTAGGGGGCTTAGCACTGAAGCTTTCTTT. Translation gives CASSTGRGLSTEAFF.

This chain uses TRBV18 with TRBJ2-5, with D perhaps matching TRBD1 (5 bases). Trimming took off 2 bases at V and 3 bases at J, with 25 bases between the two ends. Germline V lookup: CDR1 KGHSH, CDR2 LQKENI. The CDR3 loop spans 19 amino acids. The CDR3 is CASSPLSSRVTPIKETQYF. The CDR3 coding sequence is TGTGCCAGCTCACCATTAAGTTCCAGGGTCACTCCAATAAAAGAGACCCAGTACTTC.

The chain joins TRBV28 to TRBJ2-1, with a tentative D call TRBD1 (6 bases). This CDR3 contains 16 residues. With 6 bases removed from V and 0 bases from J, the gap between germline ends came to 15 bases. Germline lookup yields CDR1 MDHEN and CDR2 SYDVKM. The CDR3 here is CASSATGTSSYNEQFF. Written as DNA, the CDR3 is TGTGCCAGCAGCGCCACCGGGACAAGCTCCTACAATGAGCAGTTCTTC. Based on the CDR3 plus reference TRBV28 and TRBJ2-1, the full variable domain is DVKVTQSSRYLVKRTGEKVFLECVQDMDHENMFWYRQDPGLGLRLIYFSYDVKMKEKGDIPEGYSVSREKKERFSLILESASTNQTSMYLCASSATGTSSYNEQFFGPGTRLTVL.

The chain uses TRBV28 and TRBJ1-2; 8 bases agree with TRBD1. The V gene end was trimmed by 8 bases and the J gene end by 2 bases; junction bases not matched to a gene: 7. This CDR3 has 14 amino acids. Germline values: CDR1 MDHEN, CDR2 SYDVKM. This CDR3 is CASCQGAENYGYTF. DNA of the CDR3: TGTGCCAGCTGTCAGGGGGCGGAGAACTATGGCTACACCTTC.

This clone occurred once. The CDR3 DNA follows: TGTGCCAGTAGTACCGAGCTCTCTGGGGCCAACGTCCTGACTTTC. Protein: CASSTELSGANVLTF. The chain carries TRBV19 and TRBJ2-6, with D unclear. Between the trimmed V and J ends, which lost 4 bases and 0 bases, there was a span of 7 bases. Germline values: CDR1 LNHDA, CDR2 SQIVND (reference sequence). This CDR3 spans 15 amino acids.

This chain links TRBV5-4 with TRBJ2-2, with D possibly being TRBD2 (5 bases). V was shortened by 4 bases and J by 7 bases, with 11 bases between the two germline ends. The length of the CDR3 is 13 residues. Germline values: CDR1 SGHNT, CDR2 YYREEE (reference sequence). CDR3 loop: CASSPGVNGELFF. CDR3 DNA: TGTGCCAGCAGCCCCGGGGTTAACGGGGAGCTGTTTTTT.

The gene calls are TRBV29-1 and TRBJ2-3; 11 positions match TRBD2. This CDR3 is built from 14 residues. Germline V gives CDR1 SQVTM, CDR2 ANQGSEA. Trimming took 3 bases from V and 4 from J; bases not matched to a gene: 3. The CDR3 DNA follows: TGCAGCGTTGATCCTAGCGGGAGGTCAGATACGCAGTATTTT. Its protein is CSVDPSGRSDTQYF.

The rearrangement links TRBV6-1 to TRBJ1-1; the D gene is possibly TRBD1 (5 bases). The CDR3 runs to 13 residues. Germline V CDR1 and CDR2: MNHNS, SASEGT. V was cut by 2 bases and J by 7 bases, with 11 bases left in between. For the CDR3, the DNA is TGTGCCAGCAGTGAAAGGACAAGGGGTGAAGCTTTCTTT. It translates to CASSERTRGEAFF.

The chain uses TRBV5-4 and TRBJ2-1; 7 nucleotides match TRBD1. V shed 4 bases and J 1 base; nucleotides not matched to a gene: 17. The germline V gene encodes CDR1 SGHNT and CDR2 YYREEE (reference sequence). CDR3 length equals 19 residues. This CDR3 is CASSRDSVLNPTSYNEQFF. The DNA for the CDR3 is TGTGCCAGCAGCCGGGACAGCGTACTGAACCCGACTTCCTACAATGAGCAGTTCTTC.

The chain has TRBV28 and TRBJ2-7; the match to TRBD1 covers 8 bases. The CDR3 is made up of 14 amino acids. From germline, CDR1 is MDHEN and CDR2 SYDVKM. J lost 0 bases, V lost 7 bases, and 5 bases had no gene match. CDR3 nucleotides: TGTGCCAGCACCAGACAGGGGATCTCCTACGAGCAGTACTTC. It is translated as CASTRQGISYEQYF.

The J gene is TRBJ2-2, the V gene TRBV5-1; 7 positions match TRBD2. CDR3 length equals 15 residues. V shed 4 bases, J shed 7 bases, and the junction held 10 bases outside the gene matches. Germline CDR1 reads SGHRS; CDR2 reads YFSETQ. CDR3 loop: CASSTTGRGIGELFF. CDR3 DNA sequence: TGCGCCAGCAGCACGACTGGGAGGGGAATCGGGGAGCTGTTTTTT.

The rearrangement uses TRBV11-3 and TRBJ2-2; D perhaps matches TRBD2 (5 bases). Trimming shortened V by 2 bases and J by 6 bases, and 7 bases separated the two germline ends. The CDR3 is 13 amino acids. Germline loops: CDR1 SGHNT, CDR2 YENEEA. The CDR3 coding sequence is TGTGCCAGCAGCTTATCGGAGGCCGGGGAGCTGTTTTTT. Encoded protein: CASSLSEAGELFF.